The rows below give T cell receptor beta chains drawn from one sample of a study of control samples from healthy donors and cancer patients. Repertoires were generated with immunoSEQ multiplex PCR, while TCRdb's copy carries only in-frame clones and drops some. The data hold some 87,000 clones, with 91% observed a single time. Material for sequencing was blood. The receptors here all came from a man aged 25 to 45 in good health. Each CDR3 is given with its conserved first and last residue. A D gene is named only where the DNA matches it firmly. Rows give clone size only sometimes, using once, few, many, or a class for an expanded clone.

D: TRBD1
size: once
J: TRBJ1-3
V: TRBV3-1/TRBV3-2
DNA: TGTGCCAGCAGCCCCCGGGACAGGCGACCAACCATATATTTT
CDR3: CASSPRDRRPTIYF

D: -
size: -
J: TRBJ2-5
V: TRBV7-2
DNA: TGTGCCAGCAGCCTCCAAGAGACCCAGTACTTC
CDR3: CASSLQETQYF

D: -
size: -
J: TRBJ2-6
V: TRBV19
DNA: TGTGCCAGTATCTCAGCCGGGACACCCTCTGGGGCCAACGTCCTGACTTTC
CDR3: CASISAGTPSGANVLTF

D: -
size: once
J: TRBJ1-6
V: TRBV6-5
DNA: TGTGCCAGCATCGAGTGGTTAACAGATAATTCACCCCTCCACTTT
CDR3: CASIEWLTDNSPLHF

D: -
size: -
J: TRBJ1-4
V: TRBV7-8
DNA: TGTGCCAGCAGCGTGGCGGACAGCTTTAATGAAAAACTGTTTTTT
CDR3: CASSVADSFNEKLFF

D: -
size: -
J: TRBJ1-2
V: TRBV28
DNA: TGTGCCAGCAGTTACTGGGAAGGCTACACCTTC
CDR3: CASSYWEGYTF

D: -
size: -
J: TRBJ2-4
V: TRBV3-1/TRBV3-2
DNA: TGTGCCAGCAGCCAAAGCTCAGCCAAAAACATTCAGTACTTC
CDR3: CASSQSSAKNIQYF

D: TRBD1
size: -
J: TRBJ1-2
V: TRBV14
DNA: TGTGCCAGCAGCCTTAACGACAGGGGCTCCTATGGCTACACCTTC
CDR3: CASSLNDRGSYGYTF

D: TRBD2
size: -
J: TRBJ2-1
V: TRBV4-1
DNA: TGCGCCAGCAGCCAAGGAATTGTTAGAGGGACTAGCGGGAGCGGTGGTGAAGAGCAGTTCTTC
CDR3: CASSQGIVRGTSGSGGEEQFF

D: TRBD1
size: -
J: TRBJ1-4
V: TRBV4-1
DNA: TGCGCCAGCAGCCAAGGAACTGACAGGGGGCTTGAAAAACTGTTTTTT
CDR3: CASSQGTDRGLEKLFF

D: TRBD2
size: -
J: TRBJ2-5
V: TRBV2
DNA: TGTGCCAGCAGGGAAGGACTAGCGGGGGGTCGGGGGACCCAGTACTTC
CDR3: CASREGLAGGRGTQYF

D: -
size: -
J: TRBJ2-3
V: TRBV20-1
DNA: TGCAGTGCTAGTAGGCGCGTTACTAGCACAGATACGCAGTATTTT
CDR3: CSASRRVTSTDTQYF

D: TRBD2
size: -
J: TRBJ2-2
V: TRBV5-4
DNA: TGTGCCAGCAGCTCTACCAGCGGGGGGGCGAACACCGGGGAGCTGTTTTTT
CDR3: CASSSTSGGANTGELFF

D: -
size: -
J: TRBJ1-2
V: TRBV6-6
DNA: TGTGCCAGCAGTTACTCGGGCAGGGCAGACTATGGCTACACCTTC
CDR3: CASSYSGRADYGYTF

D: -
size: -
J: TRBJ2-1
V: TRBV6-1
DNA: TGTGCCAGCAGTGAATCCACGGGAGTGAGGTTCTTC
CDR3: CASSESTGVRFF

D: TRBD1
size: -
J: TRBJ1-1
V: TRBV2
DNA: TGTGCCAGCAGCAGGGGGCGCGAAGTGAGACGCACTGAAGCTTTCTTT
CDR3: CASSRGREVRRTEAFF

D: -
size: -
J: TRBJ2-2
V: TRBV29-1
DNA: TGCAGCGTGCCGGAGAGCGGATCGAACACCGGGGAGCTGTTTTTT
CDR3: CSVPESGSNTGELFF

D: -
size: -
J: TRBJ1-5
V: TRBV5-8
DNA: TGTGCCAGCACCCCTTCCCGAACCGGACAAAACAATCAGCCCCAGCATTTT
CDR3: CASTPSRTGQNNQPQHF

D: -
size: -
J: TRBJ1-2
V: TRBV5-1
DNA: TGCGCCTCCCGGGGAAACACGGTCGACTATGGCTACACCTTC
CDR3: CASRGNTVDYGYTF

D: TRBD2
size: -
J: TRBJ2-3
V: TRBV4-3
DNA: TGCGCCAGCAGCCAACAACTAGCGGGGGGCACAGATACGCAGTATTTT
CDR3: CASSQQLAGGTDTQYF

D: -
size: -
J: TRBJ2-7
V: TRBV7-8
DNA: TGTGCCAGCAGCTTAGAAAGTGGAACAGGTTACTCCTACGAGCAGTACTTC
CDR3: CASSLESGTGYSYEQYF

D: -
size: -
J: TRBJ1-5
V: TRBV6-1
DNA: TGTGCCAGCAGTGAAGACCCAGGGTCGAATCAGCCCCAGCATTTT
CDR3: CASSEDPGSNQPQHF

D: -
size: -
J: TRBJ2-1
V: TRBV19
DNA: TGTGCCACTAAAAGTCTCGGGACGGGTTCCTACAATGAGCAGTTCTTC
CDR3: CATKSLGTGSYNEQFF

D: TRBD1
size: -
J: TRBJ1-2
V: TRBV6-1
DNA: TGTGCCAGCAGCGGGACAGACGTCTATGGCTACACCTTC
CDR3: CASSGTDVYGYTF

D: -
size: -
J: TRBJ1-2
V: TRBV6-5
DNA: TGTGCCAGCAGTTCCACCCCGGGGGGACTAGGCTATGGCTACACCTTC
CDR3: CASSSTPGGLGYGYTF

D: -
size: -
J: TRBJ1-1
V: TRBV9
DNA: TGTGCCAGCAGCGTAGCGGCAGGGGCGAACACTGAAGCTTTCTTT
CDR3: CASSVAAGANTEAFF

D: -
size: -
J: TRBJ1-4
V: TRBV30
DNA: TGTGCCTGGAGCCCTCGCTTGACTAATGAAAAACTGTTTTTT
CDR3: CAWSPRLTNEKLFF

D: -
size: -
J: TRBJ1-4
V: TRBV30
DNA: TGTGCCTGGAGTGTGCAACTGGGTGAAAAACTGTTTTTT
CDR3: CAWSVQLGEKLFF

D: -
size: once
J: TRBJ2-2
V: TRBV9
DNA: TGTGCCAGCAGCTCCCCCCGAGGAGGGAGTCAGACCGGGGAGCTGTTTTTT
CDR3: CASSSPRGGSQTGELFF

D: TRBD1
size: -
J: TRBJ1-5
V: TRBV2
DNA: TGTGCCAGCAGTTACGACAGGGGTCCTAATCAGCCCCAGCATTTT
CDR3: CASSYDRGPNQPQHF

D: -
size: -
J: TRBJ2-4
V: TRBV5-4
DNA: TGTGCCAGCAGCTTACGCGGAGGGGCCAAAAACATTCAGTACTTC
CDR3: CASSLRGGAKNIQYF

D: -
size: once
J: TRBJ2-1
V: TRBV7-9
DNA: TGTGCCAGCAGCTTAGAGTTGGACTACAATGAGCAGTTCTTC
CDR3: CASSLELDYNEQFF

D: -
size: -
J: TRBJ2-3
V: TRBV5-1
DNA: TGCGCCAGCAGCATTCAGGGGGAGGACACAGATACGCAGTATTTT
CDR3: CASSIQGEDTDTQYF

D: TRBD1
size: -
J: TRBJ1-3
V: TRBV6-4
DNA: TGTGCCAGCAGTGAAGCTCCGGGACAGAGCTCTGGAAACACCATATATTTT
CDR3: CASSEAPGQSSGNTIYF

D: -
size: -
J: TRBJ1-2
V: TRBV30
DNA: TGTGCCTGGTCTACAGCTTTTAACTATGGCTACACCTTC
CDR3: CAWSTAFNYGYTF

D: TRBD2
size: -
J: TRBJ2-3
V: TRBV10-3
DNA: TGTGCCATTTGGACGGGGGGGGTCAGGGATACGCAGTATTTT
CDR3: CAIWTGGVRDTQYF

D: TRBD1
size: -
J: TRBJ2-7
V: TRBV7-9
DNA: TGTGCCAGCTCGAGGGACAGGGCCTCCTACGAGCAGTACTTC
CDR3: CASSRDRASYEQYF

D: TRBD1
size: -
J: TRBJ1-2
V: TRBV29-1
DNA: TGCAGCGTTGAACAACGGGACAGGGGCTATGGCTACACCTTC
CDR3: CSVEQRDRGYGYTF

D: -
size: few
J: TRBJ1-6
V: TRBV18
DNA: TGTGCCAGCTCACCCTCCTATAATTCACCCCTCCACTTT
CDR3: CASSPSYNSPLHF

D: -
size: once
J: TRBJ1-5
V: TRBV2
DNA: TGTGCCAGCAGTGAATCGGGGACCGTGAATCAGCCCCAGCATTTT
CDR3: CASSESGTVNQPQHF

D: -
size: -
J: TRBJ1-1
V: TRBV7-9
DNA: TGTGCCAGCAGCTTGAAGGGTGGAGCTTTCTTT
CDR3: CASSLKGGAFF

D: -
size: few
J: TRBJ1-5
V: TRBV29-1
DNA: TGCAGCGTTGGGGGTAACAAGCCCCAGCATTTT
CDR3: CSVGGNKPQHF